This T cell receptor beta chain stems from a study of identical twins. Overall study results and limits: Excess sharing by twins proved weaker in beta out-of-frame sequences.

A universal primer site was incorporated via template switching, and the cDNA contained unique molecular identifiers. TCRdb reprocessed the 5' RACE reads via MiXCR and lists one record per CDR3 protein. The table lists 640,000 or so distinct CDR3 sequences, approximately 6.1% of them singletons. There are 16 residues in the CDR3. V shed 6 bases and J 1 base; nucleotides not matched to a gene: 7. In this sample, this clonotype turned up many times. The antigen is unknown. Material: naive T cells sorted from blood. V gene TRBV12-3 or TRBV12-4 combines with J gene TRBJ2-7, with 12 positions matching TRBD2. The clonotype was recovered from a young man in good health. For the CDR3, the DNA is TGTGCCAGCAGCTCCTCCGGACTAGCGGGGTCCTACGAGCAGTACTTC. It is translated as CASSSSGLAGSYEQYF.